This T cell receptor (beta chain) appears in the sequencing data of a study of T cell responses to AZD1222 COVID-19 vaccine (dated by TCRdb to about 2021). With respect to the entire study: AZD1222 recipients with second doses at about 4 weeks or about 12 weeks were pooled, because spike-specific TCR depth and breadth did not differ between schedules. A total of about 230 trial participants underwent TCR sequencing, of whom some 210 received two doses of AZD1222 and about 26 received two doses of the MenACWY control vaccine. Trial participants were enrolled by age into subgroups of 18-55, 56-69 and 70-plus years, and around 150, 28 and 57 TCR-sequenced participants, respectively, were included in these subgroups. Here is what the overall study found, with its caveats: Reportedly, close to half of the unique spike-specific TCRs recognized epitopes lying outside the regions that are mutated in the B.1.351 and B.1.1.7 variants. Because no samples from the day 14 peak response were available, repertoires could be characterized only after the peak T cell response. Most participants were white British and females outnumbered males, and the authors suggested that clonal diversity may have been underestimated. Spike-specific TCR breadth and depth rose significantly after two AZD1222 doses compared with day 0 and with MenACWY recipients. Only 5 to 7 AZD1222 recipients were SARS-CoV-2 seropositive at baseline, limiting conclusions about previously exposed vaccinees. The whole spike protein was spanned by vaccine-associated CD4 TCRs, and dominant responses were seen in regions 160-218 and 743-854. The 56-69-year group was small, and its depth increase did not reach significance, likely because of low power.

The CDR3 regions of human TCRbeta chains were analyzed by immunosequencing. Regarding the original processing steps: TCRs in the repertoires were matched against a reference library of SARS-CoV-2-specific TCRs that had been generated with the MIRA antigen-specificity platform. Breadth was defined as the fraction of unique TCRs that were SARS-CoV-2-associated, and depth was defined as the fraction of total T cells that were SARS-CoV-2-associated. Each spike-specific TCR was assigned to its reactive spike region and to a CD4 or CD8 class using the MIRA data. Log10-transformed breadth and depth values were compared by one-way ANOVA with Sidak's multiple comparisons tests. Not all clones reach the TCRdb copy of this immuneACCESS table, which keeps in-frame sequences only. Checked studies attribute under half of the gap to unresolved V genes and leave the rest unexplained. The D gene and trimming were derived from the DNA, and the V and J assignments and clone size from that table. Here the sample has over 130,000 clones; around 91% occur a single time. The ten biggest clones cover about 4.4% of the sample.

CDR3 length: 13 amino acids, cysteine to phenylalanine. Only the CDR3 DNA stays, 39 bases, in frame from base 1. V was cut back by 3 bases and J by 7 bases, leaving a gap of 12 bases between them. In this sample, this clone turned up once. The target of this receptor is not known. Base qualities are not recorded, but no much larger clone differs from it by a single base. The time point label corresponds to: baseline before first vaccination. Samples from vaccinated people were obtained from the UK trials COV001 and COV002, which included a single-blind randomized controlled phase 2/3 trial of AZD1222 (ChAdOx1 nCoV-19) in healthy adults. For TCRbeta chain sequencing, PBMC samples were collected from trial participants at day 0 and at day 28 after the second dose.

The sequence was obtained from an adult in good health. The chain is made from TRBV12-3 or TRBV12-4 and TRBJ1-2; TRBD1 is perhaps the D gene, given 5 matching bases. Source: peripheral blood, taken on day 0 of AZD1222 vaccination. CDR3 loop: CASSFTVGGGYTF. The DNA sequence is TGTGCCAGCAGTTTTACAGTGGGGGGTGGCTACACCTTC.